Listed below are T cell receptor beta chains from one sample, sequenced in a study of OX40 agonist ivuxolimab in advanced cancers. Repertoires were generated with immunoSEQ multiplex PCR, while TCRdb's copy carries only in-frame clones and drops some. The repertoire holds around 63,000 clones, with 80% to 90% as singletons. The specimen was CD4+ or CD8+ T cells sorted from blood, collected in a trial of the OX40 agonist ivuxolimab. The receptors were gathered from an adult with an advanced solid tumor such as melanoma, head and neck, liver or kidney cancer. CDR3s include the opening cysteine and the closing phenylalanine or tryptophan. The D gene is left open where the match is weak. Where a row states a size, it is once, few, many or the class of an expanded clone; other rows omit it.

D gene: -; J gene: TRBJ2-3; V gene: TRBV5-1; clone size: -; CDR3 length: 17; CDR3 DNA: TGCGCCAGCAGCGGAAGCCGGGACACCGGACCGGACGATACGCAGTATTTT; CDR3 protein: CASSGSRDTGPDDTQYF
D gene: -; J gene: TRBJ2-7; V gene: TRBV5-1; clone size: -; CDR3 length: 13; CDR3 DNA: TGCGCCAGCAGCATCCCGGGATCCTACGAGCAGTACTTC; CDR3 protein: CASSIPGSYEQYF
D gene: -; J gene: TRBJ2-3; V gene: TRBV5-6; clone size: -; CDR3 length: 11; CDR3 DNA: TGTGCCAGCAGCTACACAGATACGCAGTATTTT; CDR3 protein: CASSYTDTQYF
D gene: -; J gene: TRBJ2-1; V gene: TRBV19; clone size: -; CDR3 length: 14; CDR3 DNA: TGTGCCAGTAGTATATTCGGGAGTTACAATGAGCAGTTCTTC; CDR3 protein: CASSIFGSYNEQFF
D gene: -; J gene: TRBJ1-5; V gene: TRBV7-9; clone size: -; CDR3 length: 13; CDR3 DNA: TGTGCCAGCAGCTCAGACGGAAATCAGCCCCAGCATTTT; CDR3 protein: CASSSDGNQPQHF
D gene: -; J gene: TRBJ2-3; V gene: TRBV10-2; clone size: once; CDR3 length: 19; CDR3 DNA: TGCGCCAGCAGGAGATGGGCAATCGGGGCTAGCGAGAGCACAGATACGCAGTATTTT; CDR3 protein: CASRRWAIGASESTDTQYF
D gene: TRBD1; J gene: TRBJ1-5; V gene: TRBV28; clone size: -; CDR3 length: 16; CDR3 DNA: TGTGCCAGCAGTTTACAGGGGGCGCGTAGCAATCAGCCCCAGCATTTT; CDR3 protein: CASSLQGARSNQPQHF
D gene: TRBD2; J gene: TRBJ2-2; V gene: TRBV5-4; clone size: -; CDR3 length: 15; CDR3 DNA: TGTGCCAGCAGCTTAAGGACTAGCGGCACCGGGGAGCTGTTTTTT; CDR3 protein: CASSLRTSGTGELFF
D gene: -; J gene: TRBJ1-1; V gene: TRBV28; clone size: few; CDR3 length: 11; CDR3 DNA: TGTGCCAGCAGTTTCCATATCCTCGCTTTCTTT; CDR3 protein: CASSFHILAFF
D gene: -; J gene: TRBJ1-4; V gene: TRBV7-9; clone size: -; CDR3 length: 15; CDR3 DNA: TGTGCCAGCAGCTTAGGCTATTCAAAGAATGAAAAACTGTTTTTT; CDR3 protein: CASSLGYSKNEKLFF
D gene: -; J gene: TRBJ1-2; V gene: TRBV7-9; clone size: once; CDR3 length: 15; CDR3 DNA: TGTGCCAGCAGCTTAGACAGTCACAGTTCATATGGCTACACCTTC; CDR3 protein: CASSLDSHSSYGYTF
D gene: -; J gene: TRBJ1-2; V gene: TRBV4-1; clone size: -; CDR3 length: 16; CDR3 DNA: TGCGCCAGCAGCCAAGATCTCTCGGGGGGGAACTATGGCTACACCTTC; CDR3 protein: CASSQDLSGGNYGYTF
D gene: -; J gene: TRBJ2-5; V gene: TRBV7-9; clone size: -; CDR3 length: 10; CDR3 DNA: TGTGCCAGCAGCCAAGAGACCCAGTACTTC; CDR3 protein: CASSQETQYF
D gene: TRBD1; J gene: TRBJ1-2; V gene: TRBV7-2; clone size: -; CDR3 length: 17; CDR3 DNA: TGTGCCAGCAGACCCGGGACAGGGAGGGGAGGCGACTATGGCTACACCTTC; CDR3 protein: CASRPGTGRGGDYGYTF
D gene: TRBD1; J gene: TRBJ2-5; V gene: TRBV7-3; clone size: -; CDR3 length: 13; CDR3 DNA: TGTGCCAGCAGCTTAAACAGGGGGGAGACCCAGTACTTC; CDR3 protein: CASSLNRGETQYF
D gene: -; J gene: TRBJ2-5; V gene: TRBV6-5; clone size: -; CDR3 length: 15; CDR3 DNA: TGTGCCAGCACTTCGATGGCCACAAGTGGGGAGACCCAGTACTTC; CDR3 protein: CASTSMATSGETQYF
D gene: -; J gene: TRBJ2-3; V gene: TRBV5-1; clone size: once; CDR3 length: 13; CDR3 DNA: TGCGCCAGCAGCTCACAGGGTATAGATACGCAGTATTTT; CDR3 protein: CASSSQGIDTQYF
D gene: -; J gene: TRBJ1-1; V gene: TRBV28; clone size: few; CDR3 length: 14; CDR3 DNA: TGTGCCAGCACCCCACCCGTGTTGGACACTGAAGCTTTCTTT; CDR3 protein: CASTPPVLDTEAFF
D gene: -; J gene: TRBJ1-5; V gene: TRBV9; clone size: few; CDR3 length: 13; CDR3 DNA: TGTGCCAGCAGCCCCGGCCAAAATCAGCCCCAGCATTTT; CDR3 protein: CASSPGQNQPQHF
D gene: -; J gene: TRBJ2-5; V gene: TRBV14; clone size: -; CDR3 length: 12; CDR3 DNA: TGTGCCAGCAGCCAAGATAGAGGATTACAGTACTTC; CDR3 protein: CASSQDRGLQYF
D gene: TRBD2; J gene: TRBJ2-1; V gene: TRBV10-3; clone size: -; CDR3 length: 16; CDR3 DNA: TGTGCCATCAGTGAGGGACTAGCGGGGTTCGGCAATGAGCAGTTCTTC; CDR3 protein: CAISEGLAGFGNEQFF
D gene: TRBD1; J gene: TRBJ2-3; V gene: TRBV18; clone size: -; CDR3 length: 16; CDR3 DNA: TGTGCCAGCTCACCTTTACAGGGGGCCAGTACAGATACGCAGTATTTT; CDR3 protein: CASSPLQGASTDTQYF
D gene: -; J gene: TRBJ1-5; V gene: TRBV5-1; clone size: -; CDR3 length: 14; CDR3 DNA: TGCGCCAGCAGCTCCGACCCTGGAGGTCAGCCCCAGCATTTT; CDR3 protein: CASSSDPGGQPQHF
D gene: -; J gene: TRBJ2-5; V gene: TRBV28; clone size: once; CDR3 length: 18; CDR3 DNA: TGTGCCAGCAGTTTATGGGCCGGCGGGGGCCTGGGCGGCGAGACCCAGTACTTC; CDR3 protein: CASSLWAGGGLGGETQYF
D gene: TRBD1; J gene: TRBJ1-2; V gene: TRBV4-1; clone size: -; CDR3 length: 15; CDR3 DNA: TGCGCCAGCAGCCAAGCCGGGACAGGGAGGGGTGGCTACACCTTC; CDR3 protein: CASSQAGTGRGGYTF
D gene: TRBD1; J gene: TRBJ1-2; V gene: TRBV2; clone size: few; CDR3 length: 16; CDR3 DNA: TGTGCCAGCAGCCTATTTGGCGGGGCAGGGGGACATGGCTACACCTTC; CDR3 protein: CASSLFGGAGGHGYTF
D gene: -; J gene: TRBJ1-3; V gene: TRBV12-5; clone size: -; CDR3 length: 18; CDR3 DNA: TGTGCTAGTGGTTTGGAACATCACGTCATCGACAGTGGAAACACCATATATTTT; CDR3 protein: CASGLEHHVIDSGNTIYF
D gene: -; J gene: TRBJ2-7; V gene: TRBV7-2; clone size: -; CDR3 length: 15; CDR3 DNA: TGTGCCAGCAGCTTTTCTCCTGGGAGCTCCTACGAGCAGTACTTC; CDR3 protein: CASSFSPGSSYEQYF
D gene: -; J gene: TRBJ2-5; V gene: TRBV29-1; clone size: -; CDR3 length: 14; CDR3 DNA: TGCAGCGTTGAAAAGTCCCCCACAGTCAGGACCCAGTACTTC; CDR3 protein: CSVEKSPTVRTQYF
D gene: TRBD2; J gene: TRBJ2-3; V gene: TRBV27; clone size: -; CDR3 length: 15; CDR3 DNA: TGTGCCAGCAGTCCCTGGGCGGCGGGAGCAGATACGCAGTATTTT; CDR3 protein: CASSPWAAGADTQYF
D gene: -; J gene: TRBJ1-5; V gene: TRBV4-1; clone size: -; CDR3 length: 14; CDR3 DNA: TGCGCCAGCAGCCAGTTTCAGGGTTATCAGCCCCAGCATTTT; CDR3 protein: CASSQFQGYQPQHF
D gene: TRBD1; J gene: TRBJ1-4; V gene: TRBV2; clone size: -; CDR3 length: 15; CDR3 DNA: TGTGCCAGCAGTGGTGGACAGGGGGCGAAAGAAAAACTGTTTTTT; CDR3 protein: CASSGGQGAKEKLFF
D gene: -; J gene: TRBJ2-1; V gene: TRBV2; clone size: once; CDR3 length: 13; CDR3 DNA: TGTGCCAGCAGTGTTACTGGGGACAATGAGCAGTTCTTC; CDR3 protein: CASSVTGDNEQFF
D gene: -; J gene: TRBJ1-2; V gene: TRBV7-9; clone size: -; CDR3 length: 13; CDR3 DNA: TGTGCCAGCAGCCCTTTTTTTTCGGGTGGCTACACCTTC; CDR3 protein: CASSPFFSGGYTF
D gene: -; J gene: TRBJ1-3; V gene: TRBV7-9; clone size: -; CDR3 length: 13; CDR3 DNA: TGTGCCAGCAGCCGGAGTCATCGAAACACCATATATTTT; CDR3 protein: CASSRSHRNTIYF
D gene: -; J gene: TRBJ1-4; V gene: TRBV6-5; clone size: -; CDR3 length: 15; CDR3 DNA: TGTGCCAGCAGTTACGGGGGACGGTTTAATGAAAAACTGTTTTTT; CDR3 protein: CASSYGGRFNEKLFF
D gene: -; J gene: TRBJ1-3; V gene: TRBV5-4; clone size: -; CDR3 length: 14; CDR3 DNA: TGTGCCAGCAGCCCGAGTTTCTCTGGAAACACCATATATTTT; CDR3 protein: CASSPSFSGNTIYF
D gene: -; J gene: TRBJ2-7; V gene: TRBV19; clone size: once; CDR3 length: 12; CDR3 DNA: TGTGCCAGTAGTATCCGGGACAACCGAAAGTACTTC; CDR3 protein: CASSIRDNRKYF
D gene: -; J gene: TRBJ1-1; V gene: TRBV7-2; clone size: -; CDR3 length: 13; CDR3 DNA: TGTGCCAGCAGCCGGACGGTGAACACTGAAGCTTTCTTT; CDR3 protein: CASSRTVNTEAFF
D gene: -; J gene: TRBJ2-5; V gene: TRBV5-1; clone size: -; CDR3 length: 14; CDR3 DNA: TGCGCCAGCAGCTTGGGTCCTAATAAAGAGACCCAGTACTTC; CDR3 protein: CASSLGPNKETQYF
D gene: -; J gene: TRBJ1-5; V gene: TRBV6-1; clone size: once; CDR3 length: 14; CDR3 DNA: TGTGCCAGCAGTGTAGGGACGGGTAATCAGCCCCAGCATTTT; CDR3 protein: CASSVGTGNQPQHF
D gene: -; J gene: TRBJ2-7; V gene: TRBV27; clone size: -; CDR3 length: 13; CDR3 DNA: TGTGCCAGCCGGCACAGGGTAGGCTACGAGCAGTACTTC; CDR3 protein: CASRHRVGYEQYF
D gene: -; J gene: TRBJ1-6; V gene: TRBV27; clone size: -; CDR3 length: 15; CDR3 DNA: TGTGCCAGCCAGTCCGCCAGCTCCTATAATTCACCCCTCCACTTT; CDR3 protein: CASQSASSYNSPLHF
D gene: -; J gene: TRBJ2-2; V gene: TRBV7-6; clone size: -; CDR3 length: 16; CDR3 DNA: TGTGCCAGCAGCTTAGGACAGGGAGGCTTGACCGGGGAGCTGTTTTTT; CDR3 protein: CASSLGQGGLTGELFF
D gene: TRBD1; J gene: TRBJ2-1; V gene: TRBV19; clone size: -; CDR3 length: 15; CDR3 DNA: TGTGCCAGTAGTATAAGGGGGCAGGGGTACAATGAGCAGTTCTTC; CDR3 protein: CASSIRGQGYNEQFF
D gene: -; J gene: TRBJ2-7; V gene: TRBV2; clone size: once; CDR3 length: 13; CDR3 DNA: TGTGCCGGCAGGGCCGGACAGTCCTACGAGCAGTACTTC; CDR3 protein: CAGRAGQSYEQYF
D gene: -; J gene: TRBJ2-1; V gene: TRBV5-1; clone size: -; CDR3 length: 12; CDR3 DNA: TGCGCCAGCTGGGTTACCTACAATGAGCAGTTCTTC; CDR3 protein: CASWVTYNEQFF
D gene: -; J gene: TRBJ1-6; V gene: TRBV10-1; clone size: -; CDR3 length: 14; CDR3 DNA: TGCGCCAGCAGTGAGTCAGGGGCGCCTTCACCCCTCCACTTT; CDR3 protein: CASSESGAPSPLHF
D gene: TRBD1; J gene: TRBJ1-1; V gene: TRBV10-3; clone size: -; CDR3 length: 13; CDR3 DNA: TGTGCCATCAGTGGACAGGGTAGGGGTGAAGCTTTCTTT; CDR3 protein: CAISGQGRGEAFF
D gene: TRBD1; J gene: TRBJ1-5; V gene: TRBV19; clone size: -; CDR3 length: 16; CDR3 DNA: TGTGCCAGTAGTATGCCTGGGAGGGCAGGGGGGCAGCCCCAGCATTTT; CDR3 protein: CASSMPGRAGGQPQHF
D gene: -; J gene: TRBJ2-6; V gene: TRBV5-6; clone size: once; CDR3 length: 16; CDR3 DNA: TGTGCCAGCAGCTTGTATCCGGGCTCTGGGGCCAACGTCCTGACTTTC; CDR3 protein: CASSLYPGSGANVLTF
D gene: TRBD1; J gene: TRBJ2-7; V gene: TRBV2; clone size: -; CDR3 length: 17; CDR3 DNA: TGTGCCAGCAGTGTTGGTAGGTGGACAGGTCGATCCTACGAGCAGTACTTC; CDR3 protein: CASSVGRWTGRSYEQYF
D gene: -; J gene: TRBJ1-1; V gene: TRBV27; clone size: -; CDR3 length: 16; CDR3 DNA: TGTGCCAGCAGTTTCCTTCTTAATCCCCCCTACGCTGAAGCTTTCTTT; CDR3 protein: CASSFLLNPPYAEAFF
D gene: TRBD1; J gene: TRBJ1-2; V gene: TRBV5-1; clone size: -; CDR3 length: 15; CDR3 DNA: TGCGCCAGCAGCTACCGGGACAGGCCTGACGGGAGCTACACCTTC; CDR3 protein: CASSYRDRPDGSYTF
D gene: -; J gene: TRBJ1-2; V gene: TRBV28; clone size: -; CDR3 length: 14; CDR3 DNA: TGTGCCAGCAGTTGGCGACAATGGGCCTATGGCTACACCTTC; CDR3 protein: CASSWRQWAYGYTF
D gene: -; J gene: TRBJ2-7; V gene: TRBV27; clone size: -; CDR3 length: 15; CDR3 DNA: TGTGCCAGCAGCCGCGGACTGTCTTCAGGGTACGAGCAGTACTTC; CDR3 protein: CASSRGLSSGYEQYF
D gene: -; J gene: TRBJ2-3; V gene: TRBV6-5; clone size: -; CDR3 length: 15; CDR3 DNA: TGTGCCAGCAGTTACCTGGCGGGGCCCACAGATACGCAGTATTTT; CDR3 protein: CASSYLAGPTDTQYF
D gene: -; J gene: TRBJ1-1; V gene: TRBV2; clone size: -; CDR3 length: 19; CDR3 DNA: TGTGCCAGCAGGGACCCCTTTGGGAGGGGCATACGTAGAAACACTGAAGCTTTCTTT; CDR3 protein: CASRDPFGRGIRRNTEAFF
D gene: -; J gene: TRBJ1-6; V gene: TRBV28; clone size: -; CDR3 length: 13; CDR3 DNA: TGTGCCAGCATACCCTACCCCAATTCACCCCTCCACTTT; CDR3 protein: CASIPYPNSPLHF